The 19 T cell receptor beta chains in this list originate from one sample, sequenced in a study of cytomegalovirus exposure and HLA in healthy donors. The PCR contained 60 Vbeta and 13 Jbeta primers. The table came from immunoSEQ multiplex PCR; TCRdb's copy has only in-frame clones and leaves some out. The top ten clones hold approximately 2% of a sample with 150,000 to 200,000 clones, around 80% of them seen once. Sequencing input: PBMCs. The source of these receptors is a young man in good health and CMV-seronegative.

The chain joins TRBV7-3 to TRBJ2-5; 11 positions agree with TRBD2. Per the germline V gene, CDR1 is SGHTA and CDR2 is FQGTGA. Trimming at V came to 3 bases and at J to 4 bases, leaving 4 bases not matched to a gene. The CDR3 runs 15 residues. DNA for the CDR3: TGTGCCAGCAGCTTGTTAGCGGGAGGGCCAGAGACCCAGTACTTC. The encoded protein is CASSLLAGGPETQYF. Full variable domain (rest looked up from reference TRBV7-3 and TRBJ2-5): GAGVSQTPSNKVTEKGKYVELRCDPISGHTALYWYRQSLGQGPEFLIYFQGTGAADDSGLPNDRFFAVRPEGSVSTLKIQRTERGDSAVYLCASSLLAGGPETQYFGPGTRLLVL.

The chain has TRBV5-1 and TRBJ2-7; weak D call: TRBD2 (5 bases). The CDR3 runs 14 residues. V dropped 4 bases and J dropped 3 bases, with 14 bases sitting between them. Germline values: CDR1 SGHRS, CDR2 YFSETQ. CDR3 sequence: CASSRTSGLYEQYF. The CDR3 DNA is TGCGCCAGCAGCAGGACCAGCGGCCTCTACGAGCAGTACTTC. Drawing the rest from reference TRBV5-1 and TRBJ2-7, the complete variable domain is KAGVTQTPRYLIKTRGQQVTLSCSPISGHRSVSWYQQTPGQGLQFLFEYFSETQRNKGNFPGRFSGRQFSNSRSEMNVSTLELGDSALYLCASSRTSGLYEQYFGPGTRLTVT.

Only one count was recorded for this clone. The rearrangement links TRBV29-1 to TRBJ2-2; the match to TRBD2 covers 10 bases. The length of the CDR3 is 15 residues. Germline CDR1 reads SQVTM; CDR2 reads ANQGSEA. With V trimmed by 4 bases and J by 3 bases, 5 bases remained unmatched. The CDR3 DNA reads as TGCAGCGTTGTAGGGCTAGCGGGAGACACCGGGGAGCTGTTTTTT. Translation: CSVVGLAGDTGELFF.

V is TRBV19 and J is TRBJ2-2; D not resolved. Germline CDR1 LNHDA, CDR2 SQIVND (reference sequence). With 2 bases removed from V and 5 bases from J, the gap between germline ends came to 6 bases. This CDR3 region has 13 residues. The CDR3 DNA sequence: TGTGCCAGTAGTATATACAGTACCGGGGAGCTGTTTTTT. Encoded protein: CASSIYSTGELFF.

Only a few counts were recorded for this clone. The chain recombines TRBV2 with TRBJ1-2; a weak D match, TRBD1 (6 bases). The length of the CDR3 is 13 residues. V was clipped by 5 bases and J by 0 bases, with 7 bases between them. Germline CDR1 SNHLY, CDR2 FYNNEI. The CDR3 DNA sequence: TGTGCCAGCAGTAGGACAGCTAACTATGGCTACACCTTC. Encoded protein: CASSRTANYGYTF.

This chain uses TRBV6-5 with TRBJ1-2; weak D call: TRBD1 (5 bases). Germline-derived CDR1 and CDR2 are MNHEY and SVGAGI. V shed 2 bases and J shed 4 bases, with 11 bases lying between them. CDR3 size: 14 residues. The CDR3 bases are TGTGCCAGCAGTTACCAGGGCGCCGGCTATGGCTACACCTTC. This gives the protein CASSYQGAGYGYTF.

The chain links TRBV5-4 to TRBJ2-7, with 7 nucleotides matching TRBD1. The germline V gene encodes CDR1 SGHNT and CDR2 YYREEE (reference sequence). V shed 3 bases, J shed 6 bases, and the junction held 9 bases outside the gene matches. This CDR3 contains 14 residues. The CDR3 DNA sequence: TGTGCCAGCAGCTCTCCGGGACAGTGGCGCGAGCAGTACTTC. Its translation: CASSSPGQWREQYF. The complete variable domain, with remaining parts taken from reference TRBV5-4 and TRBJ2-7, reads ETGVTQSPTHLIKTRGQQVTLRCSSQSGHNTVSWYQQALGQGPQFIFQYYREEENGRGNFPPRFSGLQFPNYSSELNVNALELDDSALYLCASSSPGQWREQYFGPGTRLTVT.

This clone was recorded a few times. CDR3 nucleotides: TGTGCCAGCAGCTCGGGACAGCTGAACACTGAAGCTTTCTTT. Protein sequence: CASSSGQLNTEAFF. The V gene is TRBV7-9, the J gene TRBJ1-1; TRBD1 matches at 7 bases. The V gene's germline CDR1 is SEHNR and CDR2 FQNEAQ (reference sequence). The junction had 2 bases not matched to a gene; V was cut back by 4 bases and J by 0 bases. The CDR3 is made up of 14 amino acids.

Only a few counts were recorded for this clone. V and J are TRBV9 and TRBJ2-6; D is undetermined. The CDR3 runs to 14 residues. Trimming stripped 5 bases from V and 0 bases from J, with 6 bases between. Germline loops: CDR1 SGDLS, CDR2 YYNGEE. The CDR3 here is CASSVSSGANVLTF. The CDR3 DNA follows: TGTGCCAGCAGTGTTAGCTCTGGGGCCAACGTCCTGACTTTC.

To note about this clone: One end of the junction fails to match germline, which may point to a read error. The chain employs TRBV5-1 and TRBJ1-5; tentatively, D is TRBD1 (5 bases). This CDR3 contains 15 residues. Germline V lookup: CDR1 SGHRS, CDR2 YFSETQ. As DNA, the CDR3 is TGCACCAGCAGCGAATCAGGAGGGGGCAATCAGCCCCAGCATTTT. Amino acids: CTSSESGGGNQPQHF.

V and J are TRBV10-3 and TRBJ1-2; TRBD1 matches 11 bases. The CDR3 contains 16 residues. The germline V gene encodes CDR1 ENHRY and CDR2 SYGVKD. V shed 2 bases, J shed 4 bases, and the junction held 6 bases outside the gene matches. Here the CDR3 reads CAISEPGTGGGYGYTF. DNA of the CDR3: TGTGCCATCAGTGAGCCCGGGACAGGGGGTGGCTATGGCTACACCTTC.

V is TRBV29-1 and J is TRBJ1-2; 9 bases are shared with TRBD1. Germline V CDR1 and CDR2: SQVTM, ANQGSEA. The V gene end was trimmed by 1 base and the J gene end by 4 bases; junction bases not matched to a gene: 4. The CDR3 is 14 residues long. CDR3 coding DNA: TGCAGCGTTGAAGGACAGGGGGAAGGCTATGGCTACACCTTC. As protein: CSVEGQGEGYGYTF.

The V gene is TRBV5-6, the J gene TRBJ2-2; 9 bases are shared with TRBD1. The junction had 9 bases not matched to a gene; V was cut back by 3 bases and J by 6 bases. The CDR3 extends over 16 amino acids. Germline CDR1 is SGHDT and CDR2 is YYEEEE. DNA for the CDR3: TGTGCCAGCAGCTCCAGACAGGGGGAAGTCGCCGGGGAGCTGTTTTTT. Translating it yields CASSSRQGEVAGELFF.

V and J are TRBV28 and TRBJ1-2, with 7 bases that match TRBD1. The germline gives CDR1 MDHEN, CDR2 SYDVKM. The CDR3 contains 13 residues. Trimming took 5 bases from V and 6 from J; bases not matched to a gene: 6. The CDR3 region is CASSGHRGNGYTF. The CDR3 nucleotides read TGTGCCAGCAGTGGCCACAGGGGAAATGGCTACACCTTC.

V gene TRBV7-3 combines with J gene TRBJ2-1; 9 nucleotides align to TRBD2. Trimming cost V 4 bases and J 4 bases; bases outside gene matches: 2. The V gene's germline CDR1 is SGHTA and CDR2 FQGTGA. The CDR3 spans 14 residues. Written as DNA, the CDR3 is TGTGCCAGCAGCTCTAGCGGGGAGTACAATGAGCAGTTCTTC. Translation: CASSSSGEYNEQFF.

This clone was counted only a few times. The gene calls are TRBV6-6 and TRBJ1-4; D is unclear. Looked up from germline, CDR1 is MNHNY and CDR2 is SVGAGI (reference sequence). This CDR3 is built from 14 residues. Trimming shortened V by 6 bases and J by 10 bases, and 18 bases separated the two germline ends. The CDR3 DNA is TGTGCCAGCAGACTTGGGGAGATAAGAGGAAAACTGTTTTTT. Its translation: CASRLGEIRGKLFF.

J is TRBJ2-7 and V is TRBV11-2; TRBD1 matches 9 bases. The germline CDR1 and CDR2 sequences are SGHAT and FQNNGV. Trimming took 5 bases from V and 2 from J; bases not matched to a gene: 4. This CDR3 region has 14 residues. DNA of the CDR3: TGTGCCAGCAGCCTCGGGACAGGGACCTACGAGCAGTACTTC. This gives the protein CASSLGTGTYEQYF.

The chain uses TRBV6-1 and TRBJ2-1; the D is unclear. The germline V gene has CDR1 MNHNS and CDR2 SASEGT. V lost 2 bases to trimming and J lost 6 bases, with 8 bases between them. This CDR3 comprises 13 residues. As DNA, the CDR3 is TGTGCCAGCAGTGAATTTTTAGTCAATGAGCAGTTCTTC. Encoded protein: CASSEFLVNEQFF.

This clone was seen more than once but under ten times. V and J are TRBV5-5 and TRBJ2-5; no firm D call. With 2 bases removed from V and 3 bases from J, the gap between germline ends came to 2 bases. CDR3 length: 11 amino acids. Germline V gene sequence: CDR1 SGHKS, CDR2 YYEKEE (reference sequence). This CDR3 reads CASSFEETQYF. In nucleotides, the CDR3 is TGTGCCAGCAGCTTCGAAGAGACCCAGTACTTC.